Presented here are 19 T cell receptor beta chains from one specimen sequenced in a study of breast tumors, draining lymph nodes, adjacent tissues. TCRdb itself ran the multiplex PCR reads through MiXCR, one entry per CDR3 protein. The sample has about 14,000 distinct CDR3 sequences, roughly 50% seen once. Sequencing was performed on tumor-adjacent breast tissue. The receptor source for this set is a female donor with breast cancer. Some clones in this sample may be carry-over from other donors' samples.

This clonotype was detected once. The rearrangement joins TRBV25-1 to TRBJ2-7, with TRBD1 matching over 7 bases. CDR3 size: 15 residues. J gave up 2 bases and V 6 bases, and 10 bases lay outside the gene matches. Germline V lookup: CDR1 MGHDK, CDR2 SYGVNS. CDR3 bases: TGTGCCAGCAGCCCCAATAACAGGGGCACCTACGAGCAGTACTTC. This codes for CASSPNNRGTYEQYF.

In its sample, this clonotype was seen a few times. The chain combines TRBV19 with TRBJ1-1; D ambiguous. Deletions cut 3 bases from V and 1 base from J, with 12 bases between. CDR1 LNHDA and CDR2 SQIVND come from the germline V gene (reference sequence). The CDR3 contains 15 residues. CDR3 residues: CASSMGFSRNTEAFF. In nucleotides, the CDR3 is TGTGCCAGTAGTATGGGGTTCTCCCGGAACACTGAAGCTTTCTTT. The complete variable domain, with remaining parts taken from reference TRBV19 and TRBJ1-1, reads DGGITQSPKYLFRKEGQNVTLSCEQNLNHDAMYWYRQDPGQGLRLIYYSQIVNDFQKGDIAEGYSVSREKKESFPLTVTSAQKNPTAFYLCASSMGFSRNTEAFFGQGTRLTVV.

This clonotype was counted a few times. V and J are TRBV7-3 and TRBJ2-7; D may match TRBD1 or TRBD2 (6 bases each). In germline, CDR1 is SGHTA, CDR2 FQGTGA. The CDR3 extends over 14 amino acids. V was pared by 8 bases and J by 2 bases, with 16 bases between. The chain's CDR3 is CASRGGYGAYEQYF. The CDR3 DNA is TGTGCCAGCCGAGGGGGGTACGGGGCCTACGAGCAGTACTTC.

Relative to its sample, this clonotype is medium-sized. The gene calls are TRBV2 and TRBJ2-2; D is possibly TRBD2 (5 bases). The V gene lost 6 bases and the J gene lost 7 bases, with 9 bases spanning the gap. Germline-derived CDR1 and CDR2 are SNHLY and FYNNEI. This CDR3 contains 12 residues. CDR3 in DNA: TGTGCCAGCAGACCACGGGGCGGGGAGCTGTTTTTT. This encodes CASRPRGGELFF.

As concerns this clonotype: A much bigger clone sits one base away, suggesting this may be a read error. This rearrangement joins TRBV7-9 to TRBJ2-7, with TRBD1 identical over 8 bases. The CDR3 sequence is 14 residues long. V lost 3 bases to trimming and J lost 6 bases; unmatched junction nucleotides: 7. The germline V gene encodes CDR1 SEHNR and CDR2 FQNEAQ (reference sequence). The CDR3 reads CASSLNGTGSEQYF. DNA for the CDR3: TGTGCCAGCAGCTTGAATGGGACAGGAAGCGAGCAGTACTTC.

The rearrangement uses TRBV11-1 and TRBJ2-5, with 7 bases matching TRBD2. Looked up from germline, CDR1 is SGHAT and CDR2 is FQDESV (reference sequence). The CDR3 is 15 amino acids. After removal of 1 base from V and 5 bases from J, the junction contained 7 bases not matched to a gene. The DNA for the CDR3 is TGTGCCAGCAGCTTAGGGACTAGTCGCCTTGAGACCCAGTACTTC. Protein: CASSLGTSRLETQYF. The full variable domain, in which reference TRBV11-1 and TRBJ2-5 provide the parts outside the CDR3, is EAEVAQSPRYKITEKSQAVAFWCDPISGHATLYWYRQILGQGPELLVQFQDESVVDDSQLPKDRFSAERLKGVDSTLKIQPAELGDSAMYLCASSLGTSRLETQYFGPGTRLLVL.

This chain joins TRBV12-3 or TRBV12-4 and TRBJ2-2, with 8 bases matching TRBD2. The CDR3 covers 15 residues. J was trimmed by 8 bases and V by 5 bases; bases with no gene match: 10. The chain's CDR3 is CASSPTPGTRGELFF. DNA for the CDR3: TGTGCCAGCAGTCCGACCCCCGGGACTAGAGGGGAGCTGTTTTTT.

About this clonotype itself: This clone may be a read error of a much larger clone one base away. This sequence joins TRBV20-1 and TRBJ1-4; maybe TRBD1 (6 bases). Germline V lookup: CDR1 DFQATT, CDR2 SNEGSKA (reference sequence). The CDR3 consists of 11 residues. For the CDR3, the DNA is TGCAGTGCAGGGTACAGGGACAAACTGTCTTTT. Translating it yields CSAGYRDKLSF.

The rearrangement joins TRBV2 to TRBJ1-6; no reliable D call. Trimming pared 1 base from V and 7 bases from J, leaving 11 bases between. Germline loops: CDR1 SNHLY, CDR2 FYNNEI. The CDR3 runs to 15 residues. The chain's CDR3 is CASSEVRVRNSPLHF. The CDR3 DNA is TGTGCCAGCAGTGAAGTGAGGGTTAGAAATTCACCCCTCCACTTT.

This clonotype was seen many times. The chain couples TRBV30 to TRBJ2-5; TRBD2 agrees at 12 bases. V was clipped by 0 bases and J by 4 bases; unmatched bases: 6. There are 16 residues in the CDR3. Germline CDR1 is GTSNPN and CDR2 is SVGIG (reference sequence). In DNA form, the CDR3 reads TGTGCCTGGAGTGTGGGGCTAGCGGGAGGGGGAGAGACCCAGTACTTC. The encoded protein is CAWSVGLAGGGETQYF.

This clonotype was seen a handful of times. Written as DNA, the CDR3 is TGCAGCGCCCGAGTACGGGACAGTGGGGAGCAGTACTTC. Amino acids: CSARVRDSGEQYF. The chain combines TRBV29-1 with TRBJ2-7; 7 bases match TRBD1. Germline V CDR1 and CDR2: SQVTM, ANQGSEA. J was trimmed by 7 bases and V by 7 bases; bases with no gene match: 13. The CDR3 extends over 13 amino acids.

This clonotype was observed a single time. The chain carries TRBV20-1 and TRBJ1-2, with a tentative D call TRBD1 (6 bases). This CDR3 is 15 amino acids long. V was cut by 6 bases and J by 4 bases, with 21 bases left in between. Germline V CDR1 and CDR2: DFQATT, SNEGSKA (reference sequence). DNA for the CDR3: TGCAGTGCCACCGGGGGAGGGGGGGATAGCTATGGCTACACCTTC. Amino acid sequence: CSATGGGGDSYGYTF.

The V gene is TRBV29-1, the J gene TRBJ1-2, with a possible D match to TRBD1 (6 bases). Germline CDR1 is SQVTM and CDR2 is ANQGSEA. The CDR3 extends over 13 amino acids. The V end lost 4 bases, the J end lost 7 bases, and 16 bases lay between the germline ends. CDR3 in DNA: TGCAGCGTTGCTTTGGGGGGCTCAGCTGGCTACACCTTC. Protein: CSVALGGSAGYTF.

In DNA form, the CDR3 reads TGTGCCAGCAGTTACTCAACAGGGAGACGTAATTCACCCCTCCACTTT. This translates into CASSYSTGRRNSPLHF. This chain uses TRBV6-5 with TRBJ1-6, with D possibly being TRBD1 (6 bases). The CDR3 spans 16 residues. Germline lookup yields CDR1 MNHEY and CDR2 SVGAGI. V lost 0 bases and J lost 6, with 12 bases in between.

The chain couples TRBV2 to TRBJ2-1; tentatively, D is TRBD1 (5 bases). The CDR3 runs to 11 residues. The V and J ends lost 3 bases and 9 bases respectively, with 6 bases between them. The germline V gene has CDR1 SNHLY and CDR2 FYNNEI. The chain's CDR3 is CASSDDSEQFF. CDR3 DNA: TGTGCCAGCAGTGACGACAGTGAGCAGTTCTTC. Full variable domain (missing parts from reference TRBV2 and TRBJ2-1): EPEVTQTPSHQVTQMGQEVILRCVPISNHLYFYWYRQILGQKVEFLVSFYNNEISEKSEIFDDQFSVERPDGSNFTLKIRSTKLEDSAMYFCASSDDSEQFFGPGTRLTVL.

The V and J genes are TRBV24-1 and TRBJ2-5; D gene unclear. Germline-derived CDR1 and CDR2 are KGHDR and SFDVKD. This CDR3 region has 13 residues. V lost 4 bases, J lost 5 bases, and 10 bases lay in between. The CDR3 sequence is CATSDSERETQYF. Written as DNA, the CDR3 is TGTGCCACCAGTGACTCTGAGAGGGAGACCCAGTACTTC.

This clonotype was seen more than once but under ten times. This chain connects TRBV24-1 to TRBJ2-3; D gene ambiguous. Trimming pared 4 bases from V and 2 bases from J, leaving 18 bases between. Germline V gene sequence: CDR1 KGHDR, CDR2 SFDVKD. The length of the CDR3 is 17 residues. As DNA, the CDR3 is TGTGCCACCAGTGAGTCCAGGTTAACAGCAGTCACAGATACGCAGTATTTT. As protein: CATSESRLTAVTDTQYF.

Ten or more counts support this clonotype. The chain uses TRBV3-1 and TRBJ2-3, with 7 bases fitting TRBD2. Unmatched junction bases numbered 13, after V lost 5 bases and J lost 2 bases. Germline V gene sequence: CDR1 LGHDT, CDR2 YNNKEL (reference sequence). This CDR3 spans 17 amino acids. CDR3 nucleotides: TGTGCCAGCAGCAGGGGCGGGAGTTACACGGACACAGATACGCAGTATTTT. It specifies CASSRGGSYTDTDTQYF.

As concerns this clonotype: A much larger clone differs from this one at a single base, so this may be a read error. The chain links TRBV18 to TRBJ2-1; maybe TRBD2 (5 bases). Germline CDR1 KGHSH, CDR2 LQKENI. V was shortened by 2 bases and J by 7 bases, with 12 bases between the two germline ends. The CDR3 covers 14 residues. CDR3: CASSPESPGNEQFF. CDR3 DNA sequence: TGTGCCAGCTCACCAGAAAGCCCGGGGAATGAGCAGTTCTTC.